These 9 T cell receptor beta chains came from one sample sequenced in a study of neoadjuvant anti-PD-1 for oral cavity cancer. Using immunoSEQ multiplex PCR, the repertoire was profiled, and TCRdb retains in-frame clones only, with some absent. The repertoire holds tens of thousands of clones, with around four fifths as singletons. Sequencing was performed on PBMCs, taken before nivolumab (anti-PD-1) treatment. These receptor sequences come from a person between 40 and 85 years old with oral cavity squamous cell carcinoma.

The chain uses TRBV28 and TRBJ1-1; 9 bases align to TRBD1. Germline-derived CDR1 and CDR2 are MDHEN and SYDVKM. V gave up 5 bases and J gave up 2 bases; unmatched junction bases: 6. This CDR3 spans 15 amino acids. CDR3: CASSPWTGDNTEAFF. The CDR3, as DNA: TGTGCCAGCAGTCCCTGGACAGGGGACAACACTGAAGCTTTCTTT.

The chain has TRBV2 and TRBJ1-4; no definite D call. Between the trimmed V and J ends, which lost 9 bases and 5 bases, there was a span of 13 bases. From germline, CDR1 is SNHLY and CDR2 FYNNEI. This CDR3 contains 13 residues. In DNA, the CDR3 is TGTGCCAGGTCGGTGGGTCTCAATGAAAAACTGTTTTTT. Translated, it gives CARSVGLNEKLFF.

This clone was detected only a few times. The rearrangement links TRBV6-1 to TRBJ2-2; TRBD1 matches 8 bases. V lost 3 bases and J lost 4; bases outside the gene matches: 4. CDR3 length: 15 amino acids. Germline CDR1 and CDR2: MNHNS and SASEGT. The CDR3 DNA is TGTGCCAGCAGTGACCGACAGGGGAGCACCGGGGAGCTGTTTTTT. Protein product: CASSDRQGSTGELFF.

The chain is built from TRBV4-2 and TRBJ2-2, with TRBD1 matching 11 bases. The CDR3 loop spans 16 amino acids. Germline lookup yields CDR1 LGHNA and CDR2 YNFKEQ. V shed 4 bases, J shed 3 bases, and the junction held 4 bases outside the gene matches. CDR3 in amino acids: CASSPGTGGHTGELFF. CDR3 bases: TGTGCCAGCAGCCCTGGGACAGGGGGACACACCGGGGAGCTGTTTTTT.

This clone was found a few times. This chain links TRBV5-1 with TRBJ2-7; a weak D match, TRBD1 (5 bases). The germline V gene has CDR1 SGHRS and CDR2 YFSETQ. The CDR3 covers 15 residues. Between the trimmed V and J ends, which lost 0 bases and 2 bases, there was a span of 12 bases. The CDR3: CASSLEGPLTYEQYF. CDR3 in DNA: TGCGCCAGCAGCTTGGAGGGGCCGCTAACCTACGAGCAGTACTTC.

The V call is TRBV10-3, the J call TRBJ2-7, with 8 bases aligning to TRBD2. CDR3 length equals 14 residues. Unmatched junction bases numbered 7, after V lost 8 bases and J lost 1 base. Germline V CDR1 and CDR2: ENHRY, SYGVKD. DNA for the CDR3: TGTGCCATCCAAGCGGGGGCCCCATCCTACGAGCAGTACTTC. This encodes CAIQAGAPSYEQYF.

J is TRBJ2-1 and V is TRBV4-1; D gene unclear. CDR1 is MGHRA, CDR2 YSYEKL, per germline. Trimming pared 4 bases from V and 2 bases from J, leaving 12 bases between. This CDR3 is 15 amino acids long. CDR3 region: CASSPGGQPYNEQFF. The CDR3 nucleotides read TGCGCCAGCAGCCCCGGTGGCCAGCCCTACAATGAGCAGTTCTTC.

The chain carries TRBV6-5 and TRBJ2-1, with 9 bases identical to TRBD2. Per germline, CDR1 MNHEY and CDR2 SVGAGI. This CDR3 is 16 amino acids long. The V segment lost 0 bases and the J segment 9 bases; nucleotides outside the gene matches: 9. CDR3 nucleotide sequence: TGTGCCAGCAGTTACTCACCTAGCGGGGCCTGGAGTGAGCAGTTCTTC. Translating it yields CASSYSPSGAWSEQFF.

V is TRBV7-9 and J is TRBJ1-1; maybe TRBD1 (5 bases). The CDR3 length is 12 residues. Trimming pared 4 bases from V and 8 bases from J, leaving 11 bases between. Per the germline V gene, CDR1 is SEHNR and CDR2 is FQNEAQ (reference sequence). The CDR3: CASSSPGPEAFF. The CDR3 DNA sequence: TGTGCCAGCAGCTCCCCGGGACCCGAAGCTTTCTTT.